The present entry profiles one T cell receptor beta chain with its context. Its target is unknown. V shed 5 bases and J shed 4 bases, with 11 bases lying between them. The CDR3 sequence is 13 residues long. Germline V gene lookup returns CDR1 SEHNR and CDR2 FQNEAQ (reference sequence). With 60 Vbeta and 13 Jbeta primers, the PCR was carried out. Clones were read by immunoSEQ multiplex PCR, and TCRdb kept only the in-frame ones, dropping some. The sample has 170,000 or so clones; around 82% are singletons. These data belong to a study of cytomegalovirus exposure and HLA in healthy donors. Study results and limitations: The classifier, whose performance was assessed in both the original and validation cohorts, reportedly diagnosed cytomegalovirus status with high specificity and sensitivity.

The V call is TRBV7-9, the J call TRBJ1-2; D is possibly TRBD1 (5 bases). The sequence was collected from a woman between 45 and 60 years old in good health and CMV-seropositive. The sample taken for sequencing was PBMCs. In DNA, the CDR3 is TGTGCCAGCAGCCCTGACAGAAGCTATGGCTACACCTTC. This gives the protein CASSPDRSYGYTF. Supplemented by reference TRBV7-9 and TRBJ1-2, the full variable domain reads DTGVSQNPRHKITKRGQNVTFRCDPISEHNRLYWYRQTLGQGPEFLTYFQNEAQLEKSRLLSDRFSAERPKGSFSTLEIQRTEQGDSAMYLCASSPDRSYGYTFGSGTRLTVV.